The source of this TCR beta chain is a study of technical replicates of blood from several donors. Produced via immunoSEQ multiplex PCR; TCRdb's table is partial and in-frame only. The table has about 59,000 clones, just under 95% seen once; the top ten hold 4.2%. The V gene's germline CDR1 is SGDLS and CDR2 YYNGEE. Trimming at V came to 4 bases and at J to 11 bases, leaving 10 bases not matched to a gene. The CDR3 spans 15 residues. The sample consisted of PBMCs. This chain joins TRBV9 and TRBJ1-6, with 9 nucleotides matching TRBD1. This TCR was sampled from a human donor in good health. Some clones in this sample may be carry-over from other donors' samples. CDR3 residues: CASSPAGTGNTPLHF. As DNA, the CDR3 is TGTGCCAGCAGCCCGGCCGGGACAGGGAATACACCCCTCCACTTT. Combining the CDR3 with reference TRBV9 and TRBJ1-6 gives the whole variable domain DSGVTQTPKHLITATGQRVTLRCSPRSGDLSVYWYQQSLDQGLQFLIQYYNGEERAKGNILERFSAQQFPDLHSELNLSSLELGDSALYFCASSPAGTGNTPLHFGNGTRLTVT.